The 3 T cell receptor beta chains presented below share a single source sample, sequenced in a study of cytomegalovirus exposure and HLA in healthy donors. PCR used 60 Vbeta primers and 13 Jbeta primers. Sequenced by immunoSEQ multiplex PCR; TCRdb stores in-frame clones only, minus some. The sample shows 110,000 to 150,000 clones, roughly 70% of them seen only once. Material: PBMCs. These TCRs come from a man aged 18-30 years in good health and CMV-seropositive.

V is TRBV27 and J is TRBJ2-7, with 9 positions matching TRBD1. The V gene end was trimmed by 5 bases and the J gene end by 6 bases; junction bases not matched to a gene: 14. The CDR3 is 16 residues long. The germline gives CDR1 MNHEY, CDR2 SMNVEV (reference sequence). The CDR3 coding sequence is TGTGCCAGCAGTGGGGGAACCGGGACAGGGTTCGTCGAGCAGTACTTC. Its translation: CASSGGTGTGFVEQYF.

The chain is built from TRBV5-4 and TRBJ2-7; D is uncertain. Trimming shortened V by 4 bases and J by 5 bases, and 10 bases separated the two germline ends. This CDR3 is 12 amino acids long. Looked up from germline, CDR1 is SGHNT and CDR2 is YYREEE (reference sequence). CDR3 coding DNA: TGTGCCAGCAGCCGAACCCCGGACGAGCAGTACTTC. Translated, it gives CASSRTPDEQYF.

CDR3 amino acids: CASSLGQPSSGNTIYF. CDR3 DNA sequence: TGTGCCAGCAGCTTAGGGCAGCCTAGCTCTGGAAACACCATATATTTT. The rearrangement links TRBV7-2 to TRBJ1-3; the D is unclear. The CDR3 runs to 16 residues. Trimming cost V 1 base and J 0 bases, with 10 bases left between them. Germline values: CDR1 SGHTA, CDR2 FQGNSA.